The 21 T cell receptor beta chains below come from one sample, sequenced in a study of identifying expanded T cells in peripheral blood. The protocol was immunoSEQ multiplex PCR, while the TCRdb copy is restricted to in-frame clones and leaves out a portion. In the table there are fewer than 110,000 clones, roughly 87% of which are singletons. The sequenced sample consisted of blood. All receptors come from a person between 18 and 75 years old in good health.

The chain carries TRBV30 and TRBJ1-2; D gene ambiguous. Germline lookup yields CDR1 GTSNPN and CDR2 SVGIG (reference sequence). Trimming removed 0 bases at V and 3 bases at J, with 11 bases between. The CDR3 length is 14 residues. CDR3 DNA sequence: TGTGCCTGGAGTGTACTTCCGGGATACTATGGCTACACCTTC. It yields the protein CAWSVLPGYYGYTF.

This chain connects TRBV29-1 to TRBJ1-2; D is unclear. The V gene's germline CDR1 is SQVTM and CDR2 ANQGSEA. V gave up 7 bases and J gave up 7 bases, with 16 bases separating them. This CDR3 region has 12 residues. CDR3 in DNA: TGCAGCGCGTCGGGCGGGTACGGTGGCTACACCTTC. Residues: CSASGGYGGYTF.

V and J are TRBV5-6 and TRBJ2-2; D unresolved. Trimming took 1 base from V and 5 from J, leaving 12 bases between them. The CDR3 totals 15 residues. The germline CDR1 and CDR2 sequences are SGHDT and YYEEEE. The CDR3 spells CASSLLTAGTGELFF. The CDR3 region has the DNA TGTGCCAGCAGCTTGTTAACAGCCGGAACCGGGGAGCTGTTTTTT.

This chain connects TRBV14 to TRBJ1-1; weak D call: TRBD1 (5 bases). This CDR3 is 13 amino acids long. The germline gives CDR1 SGHDN, CDR2 FVKESK. The ends were cut back, 2 bases at V and 4 bases at J, with 8 bases in the middle. CDR3 protein: CASSQNQGTEAFF. Written as DNA, the CDR3 is TGTGCCAGCAGCCAAAACCAGGGCACTGAAGCTTTCTTT.

CDR3 residues: CASSQWGGSPLHF. The CDR3 region has the DNA TGCGCCAGCAGCCAATGGGGGGGTTCACCCCTCCACTTT. The V gene is TRBV4-1, the J gene TRBJ1-6; D perhaps matches TRBD1 (5 bases). The CDR3 loop spans 13 amino acids. The germline V and J ends were trimmed by 2 bases and 9 bases, with 8 bases remaining between them. The germline V gene has CDR1 MGHRA and CDR2 YSYEKL.

CDR3 protein: CAWTRNQAVGYTF. In DNA, the CDR3 is TGTGCCTGGACCAGGAACCAAGCGGTAGGCTACACCTTC. The V and J genes are TRBV30 and TRBJ1-2; the D is unclear. Germline loops: CDR1 GTSNPN, CDR2 SVGIG (reference sequence). CDR3 length: 13 amino acids. V lost 4 bases and J 8 bases, leaving 17 bases between the germline ends.

The chain couples TRBV6-5 to TRBJ1-2; D is undetermined. The germline V gene has CDR1 MNHEY and CDR2 SVGAGI. The CDR3 length is 11 residues. With 7 bases removed from V and 0 bases from J, the gap between germline ends came to 3 bases. CDR3: CASKTNYGYTF. CDR3 DNA sequence: TGTGCCAGCAAGACTAACTATGGCTACACCTTC.

The chain carries TRBV18 and TRBJ2-7; the match to TRBD2 covers 8 bases. The ends lost 4 bases at V and 0 bases at J; junction bases unmatched: 8. CDR1 is KGHSH and CDR2 is LQKENI in the germline V gene. The CDR3 covers 16 residues. The CDR3 region has the DNA TGTGCCAGCTCACTCATCAGCGGGGGACCCTCCTACGAGCAGTACTTC. Protein: CASSLISGGPSYEQYF.

The chain recombines TRBV5-4 with TRBJ2-5, with 15 positions matching TRBD2. V lost 4 bases, J lost 4 bases, and 5 bases stayed unmatched. This CDR3 comprises 16 residues. Germline V gene lookup returns CDR1 SGHNT and CDR2 YYREEE (reference sequence). The CDR3 loop reads CASSAGGLAGGETQYF. The CDR3 DNA is TGTGCCAGCAGCGCTGGGGGACTAGCGGGGGGAGAGACCCAGTACTTC.

The rearrangement joins TRBV28 to TRBJ2-1, with TRBD1 identical over 9 bases. CDR1 MDHEN and CDR2 SYDVKM come from the germline V gene. The junction had 5 bases not matched to a gene; V was cut back by 8 bases and J by 6 bases. CDR3 size: 13 residues. The CDR3 sequence is CASRDRDVNEQFF. DNA for the CDR3: TGTGCCAGCCGGGACAGGGACGTCAATGAGCAGTTCTTC.

V is TRBV2 and J is TRBJ2-1; possible D gene TRBD1, 6 bases. This CDR3 has 14 amino acids. V lost 9 bases and J 3 bases, leaving 15 bases between the germline ends. Germline-derived CDR1 and CDR2 are SNHLY and FYNNEI. The DNA for the CDR3 is TGTGCCAGTCGACAGGCGGATAACTACAATGAGCAGTTCTTC. Its protein is CASRQADNYNEQFF.

This clone was found once. The V gene is TRBV19, the J gene TRBJ2-1; 7 nucleotides line up with TRBD1. CDR3 length: 14 amino acids. The J segment lost 8 bases and the V segment lost 1 base, leaving 5 bases of the junction unmatched. CDR1 and CDR2 from the germline V gene are LNHDA and SQIVND (reference sequence). The CDR3 DNA follows: TGTGCCAGTAGTATAGGAGAAGGGGGCGATGAGCAGTTCTTC. As protein: CASSIGEGGDEQFF.

The gene calls are TRBV9 and TRBJ1-3; 8 positions match TRBD1. The CDR3 extends over 16 amino acids. Germline trimming cut 4 bases from V and 3 bases from J; bases unmatched to any gene: 9. In germline, CDR1 is SGDLS, CDR2 YYNGEE. The CDR3 DNA is TGTGCCAGCAGCCTAGGACAGGGAGTCTTTGGAAACACCATATATTTT. Amino acid sequence: CASSLGQGVFGNTIYF.

The J gene is TRBJ1-1, the V gene TRBV5-1, with D perhaps matching TRBD1 (6 bases). Between the trimmed V and J ends, which lost 7 bases and 4 bases, there was a span of 17 bases. This CDR3 has 14 amino acids. Germline assignment: CDR1 SGHRS and CDR2 YFSETQ. The CDR3 DNA follows: TGCGCCAGCTCCTGGCGGGGGGCAGGCACTGAAGCTTTCTTT. Residues: CASSWRGAGTEAFF.

This chain links TRBV30 with TRBJ2-3; 7 bases align to TRBD2. The CDR3 extends over 16 amino acids. Germline CDR1 GTSNPN, CDR2 SVGIG (reference sequence). Trimming removed 2 bases from V and 5 bases from J; junction bases left unmatched: 13. For the CDR3, the DNA is TGTGCCTGGAGTCCCCAGACTAGCTTCCTGGGAGATACGCAGTATTTT. Its protein is CAWSPQTSFLGDTQYF. Full variable domain (missing parts from reference TRBV30 and TRBJ2-3): SQTIHQWPATLVQPVGSPLSLECTVEGTSNPNLYWYRQAAGRGLQLLFYSVGIGQISSEVPQNLSASRPQDRQFILSSKKLLLSDSGFYLCAWSPQTSFLGDTQYFGPGTRLTVL.

The chain carries TRBV19 and TRBJ2-2; no definite D call. The CDR3 has 18 amino acids. Trimming cost V 3 bases and J 0 bases, with 17 bases left between them. In germline, CDR1 is LNHDA, CDR2 SQIVND (reference sequence). In DNA form, the CDR3 reads TGTGCCAGTAGTATTAGCCCCGTAGGAGTCTCGAACACCGGGGAGCTGTTTTTT. Amino acid sequence: CASSISPVGVSNTGELFF. The full variable domain, completed using reference TRBV19 and TRBJ2-2, is DGGITQSPKYLFRKEGQNVTLSCEQNLNHDAMYWYRQDPGQGLRLIYYSQIVNDFQKGDIAEGYSVSREKKESFPLTVTSAQKNPTAFYLCASSISPVGVSNTGELFFGEGSRLTVL.

This clone appeared once. The rearrangement uses TRBV5-1 and TRBJ1-4; D might be TRBD1 (5 bases). V lost 0 bases and J 5 bases, leaving 14 bases between the germline ends. The CDR3 consists of 16 residues. Germline lookup yields CDR1 SGHRS and CDR2 YFSETQ. For the CDR3, the DNA is TGCGCCAGCAGCTTGGAGTCTCCGGGGGGAAATGAAAAACTGTTTTTT. Amino acid sequence: CASSLESPGGNEKLFF.

This clone was observed once. The J gene is TRBJ2-7, the V gene TRBV5-4; D remains ambiguous. Germline-derived CDR1 and CDR2 are SGHNT and YYREEE (reference sequence). The CDR3 runs 14 residues. Trimming pared 2 bases from V and 6 bases from J, leaving 15 bases between. CDR3 sequence reads: CASSFIGSSREQYF. In DNA form, the CDR3 reads TGTGCCAGCAGCTTTATCGGTTCTTCCCGCGAGCAGTACTTC.

V is TRBV10-1 and J is TRBJ2-1; 10 bases map to TRBD2. The CDR3 extends over 17 amino acids. Looked up from germline, CDR1 is WNHNN and CDR2 is SYGVQD (reference sequence). The junction had 15 bases not matched to a gene; V was cut back by 8 bases and J by 5 bases. Here the CDR3 DNA reads TGCGCCAGCGCTAAAGCTAGGCTAGCGGGGGTAAACAATGAGCAGTTCTTC. Translation: CASAKARLAGVNNEQFF.

The chain carries TRBV2 and TRBJ1-2, with D perhaps TRBD1 (5 bases). Trimming removed 6 bases at V and 4 bases at J, with 21 bases between. CDR1 and CDR2 from the germline V gene are SNHLY and FYNNEI. The CDR3 totals 16 residues. The CDR3 here is CASSLGEGGLGYGYTF. CDR3 nucleotide sequence: TGTGCCAGCAGCCTGGGGGAAGGAGGGCTAGGCTATGGCTACACCTTC.

J is TRBJ1-1 and V is TRBV7-6, with a weak D call TRBD1 (5 bases). This CDR3 is built from 16 residues. The V gene lost 1 base and the J gene lost 5 bases, with 17 bases spanning the gap. Germline CDR1 is SGHVS and CDR2 is FNYEAQ. CDR3 in amino acids: CASSLVYGTGGTEAFF. The CDR3 nucleotides are TGTGCCAGCAGCTTAGTGTACGGGACCGGAGGAACTGAAGCTTTCTTT.